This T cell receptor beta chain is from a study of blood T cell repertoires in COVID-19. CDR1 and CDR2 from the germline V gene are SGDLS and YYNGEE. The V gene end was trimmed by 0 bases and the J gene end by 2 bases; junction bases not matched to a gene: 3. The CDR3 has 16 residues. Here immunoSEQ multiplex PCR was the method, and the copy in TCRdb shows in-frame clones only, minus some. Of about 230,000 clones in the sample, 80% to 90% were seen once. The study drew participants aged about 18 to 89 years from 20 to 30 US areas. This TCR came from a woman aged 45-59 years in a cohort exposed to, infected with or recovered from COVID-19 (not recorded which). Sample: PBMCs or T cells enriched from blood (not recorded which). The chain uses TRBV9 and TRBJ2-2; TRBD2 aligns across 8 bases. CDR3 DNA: TGTGCCAGCAGCGTAGCGGCGGGGGGAAACACCGGGGAGCTGTTTTTT. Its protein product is CASSVAAGGNTGELFF.